The 3 T cell receptor beta chains below all came from one sample that was sequenced in a study of cytomegalovirus exposure and HLA in healthy donors. PCR was performed using 60 Vbeta and 13 Jbeta primers. Sequencing used immunoSEQ multiplex PCR; TCRdb keeps in-frame clones, though not all of them. The sample carries tens of thousands of clones, about 70% recorded once. The sample taken for sequencing was PBMCs. These receptors were taken from a woman under 40 in good health and CMV-seronegative.

The rearrangement uses TRBV28 and TRBJ2-3, with D unclear. The V end lost 2 bases, the J end lost 0 bases, and 3 bases lay between the germline ends. The CDR3 contains 13 residues. Germline V gene lookup returns CDR1 MDHEN and CDR2 SYDVKM. The CDR3 nucleotides read TGTGCCAGCAGTTTAGTAAGCACAGATACGCAGTATTTT. This gives the protein CASSLVSTDTQYF.

V usage is TRBV10-3 and J usage is TRBJ2-3; perhaps TRBD1 as D (6 bases). CDR1 is ENHRY, CDR2 SYGVKD, per germline. The CDR3 extends over 16 amino acids. V shed 3 bases and J shed 2 bases, with 15 bases lying between them. The CDR3 loop is CAISESGTRITDTQYF. CDR3 in DNA: TGTGCCATCAGTGAATCCGGGACACGTATCACAGATACGCAGTATTTT.

The chain joins TRBV12-1 to TRBJ1-2; the D call in the table, TRBD1, was not verified against the DNA. TRBV12-1 is a pseudogene segment. The CDR3 spans 16 residues. The CDR3 coding sequence is TGTGCCAGCAGCCCCGAAAGACAGGGAACTAACTATGGCTACACCTTC. Translation: CASSPERQGTNYGYTF.